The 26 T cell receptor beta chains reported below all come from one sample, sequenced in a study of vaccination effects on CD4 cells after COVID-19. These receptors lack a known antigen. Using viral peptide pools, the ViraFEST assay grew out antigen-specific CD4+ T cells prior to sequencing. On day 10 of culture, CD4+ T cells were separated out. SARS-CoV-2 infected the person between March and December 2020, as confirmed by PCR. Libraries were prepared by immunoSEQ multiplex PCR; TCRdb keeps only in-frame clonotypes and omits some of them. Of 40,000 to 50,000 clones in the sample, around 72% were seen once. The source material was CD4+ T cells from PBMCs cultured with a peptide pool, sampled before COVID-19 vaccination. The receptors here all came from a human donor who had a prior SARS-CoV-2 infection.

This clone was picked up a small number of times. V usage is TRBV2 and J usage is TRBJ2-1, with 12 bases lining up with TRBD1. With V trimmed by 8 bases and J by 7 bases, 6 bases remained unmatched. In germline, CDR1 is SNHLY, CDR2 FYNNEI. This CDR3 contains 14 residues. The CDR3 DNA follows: TGTGCCAGCCTGGGACAGGGGGCTTGGAATGAGCAGTTCTTC. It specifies CASLGQGAWNEQFF.

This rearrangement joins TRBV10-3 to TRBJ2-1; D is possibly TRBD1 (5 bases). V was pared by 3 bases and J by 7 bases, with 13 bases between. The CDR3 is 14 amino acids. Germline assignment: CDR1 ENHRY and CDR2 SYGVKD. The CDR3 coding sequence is TGTGCCATCAGTGAAAGGGGTTCGGAAAATGAGCAGTTCTTC. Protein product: CAISERGSENEQFF.

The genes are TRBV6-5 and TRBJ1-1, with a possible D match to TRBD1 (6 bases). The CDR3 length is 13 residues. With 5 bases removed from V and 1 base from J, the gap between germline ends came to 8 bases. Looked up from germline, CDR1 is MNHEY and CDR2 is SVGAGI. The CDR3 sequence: CASSQQGNTEAFF. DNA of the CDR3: TGTGCCAGCAGTCAACAGGGGAACACTGAAGCTTTCTTT.

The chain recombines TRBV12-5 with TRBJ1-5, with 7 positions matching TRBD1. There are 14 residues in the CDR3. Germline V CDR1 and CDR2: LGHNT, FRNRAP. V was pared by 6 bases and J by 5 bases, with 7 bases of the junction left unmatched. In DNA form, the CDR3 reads TGTGCTAGTGGCCTGTCAGGGGGGGATCAGCCCCAGCATTTT. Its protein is CASGLSGGDQPQHF.

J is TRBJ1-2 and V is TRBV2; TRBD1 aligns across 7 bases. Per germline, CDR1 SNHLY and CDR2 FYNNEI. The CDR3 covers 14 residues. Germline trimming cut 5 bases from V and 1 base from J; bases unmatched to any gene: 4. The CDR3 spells CASSRDSYNYGYTF. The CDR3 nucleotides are TGTGCCAGCAGTCGGGACAGCTATAACTATGGCTACACCTTC.

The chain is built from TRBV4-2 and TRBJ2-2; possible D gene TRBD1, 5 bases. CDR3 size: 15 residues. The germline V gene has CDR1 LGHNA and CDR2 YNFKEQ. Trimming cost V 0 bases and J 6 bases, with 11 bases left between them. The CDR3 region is CASSQDWQGAGELFF. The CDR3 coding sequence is TGTGCCAGCAGCCAAGATTGGCAGGGTGCCGGGGAGCTGTTTTTT.

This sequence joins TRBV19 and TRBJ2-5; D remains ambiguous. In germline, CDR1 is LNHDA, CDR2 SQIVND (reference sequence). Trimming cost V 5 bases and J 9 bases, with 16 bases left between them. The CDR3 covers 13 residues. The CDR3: CASSVPGSESQYF. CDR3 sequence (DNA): TGTGCCAGTAGTGTACCGGGCAGTGAGTCCCAGTACTTC.

The DNA of the CDR3 is TGTGCCAGCAGCTCCCGTAGGGGGGAAGAGACCCAGTACTTC. As protein: CASSSRRGEETQYF. V usage is TRBV5-4 and J usage is TRBJ2-5; the D gene could be TRBD1 or TRBD2 (6 bases each). Trimming took 3 bases from V and 3 from J, leaving 12 bases between them. Per the germline V gene, CDR1 is SGHNT and CDR2 is YYREEE (reference sequence). This CDR3 comprises 14 residues.

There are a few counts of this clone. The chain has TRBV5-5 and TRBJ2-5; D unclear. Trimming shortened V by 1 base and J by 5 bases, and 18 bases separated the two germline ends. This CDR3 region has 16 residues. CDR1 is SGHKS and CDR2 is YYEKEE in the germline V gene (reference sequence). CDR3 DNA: TGTGCCAGCAGCTTGTTACCGGACCTTGGTTTGGAGACCCAGTACTTC. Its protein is CASSLLPDLGLETQYF. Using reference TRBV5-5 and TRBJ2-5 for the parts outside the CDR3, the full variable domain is DAGVTQSPTHLIKTRGQQVTLRCSPISGHKSVSWYQQVLGQGPQFIFQYYEKEERGRGNFPDRFSARQFPNYSSELNVNALLLGDSALYLCASSLLPDLGLETQYFGPGTRLLVL.

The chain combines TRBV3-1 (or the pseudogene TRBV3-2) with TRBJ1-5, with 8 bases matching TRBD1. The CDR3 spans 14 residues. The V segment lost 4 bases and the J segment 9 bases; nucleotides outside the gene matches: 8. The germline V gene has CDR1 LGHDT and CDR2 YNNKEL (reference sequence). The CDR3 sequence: CASSPGQGDLPQHF. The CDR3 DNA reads TGTGCCAGCAGCCCCGGACAGGGAGATCTGCCCCAGCATTTT.

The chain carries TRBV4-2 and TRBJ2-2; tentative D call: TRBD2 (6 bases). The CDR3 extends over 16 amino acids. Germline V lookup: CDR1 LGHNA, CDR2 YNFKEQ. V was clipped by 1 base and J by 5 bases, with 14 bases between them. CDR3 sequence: CASSQVHGGMTGELFF. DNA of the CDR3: TGTGCCAGCAGCCAAGTTCATGGGGGGATGACCGGGGAGCTGTTTTTT.

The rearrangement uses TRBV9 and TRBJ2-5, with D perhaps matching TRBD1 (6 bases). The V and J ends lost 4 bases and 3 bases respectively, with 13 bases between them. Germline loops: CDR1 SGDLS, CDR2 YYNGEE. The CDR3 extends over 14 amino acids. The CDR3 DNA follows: TGTGCCAGCAGCTCACAGGGATTTGAAGAGACCCAGTACTTC. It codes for CASSSQGFEETQYF.

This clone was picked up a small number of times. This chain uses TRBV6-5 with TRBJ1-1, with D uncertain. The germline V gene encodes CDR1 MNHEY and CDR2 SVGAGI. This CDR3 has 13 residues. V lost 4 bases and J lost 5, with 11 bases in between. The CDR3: CASSSTRRTEAFF. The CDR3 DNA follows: TGTGCCAGCAGTTCCACGAGGAGGACTGAAGCTTTCTTT.

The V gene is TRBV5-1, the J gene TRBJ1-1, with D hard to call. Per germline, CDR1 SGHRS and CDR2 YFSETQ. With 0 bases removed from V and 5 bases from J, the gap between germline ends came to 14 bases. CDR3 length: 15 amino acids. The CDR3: CASSLVLAAGTEAFF. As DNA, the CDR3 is TGCGCCAGCAGCTTGGTCTTGGCGGCTGGTACTGAAGCTTTCTTT.

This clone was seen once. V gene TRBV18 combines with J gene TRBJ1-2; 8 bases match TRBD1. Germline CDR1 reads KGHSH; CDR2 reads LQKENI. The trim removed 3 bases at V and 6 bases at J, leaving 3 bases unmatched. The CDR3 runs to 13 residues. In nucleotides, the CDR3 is TGTGCCAGCTCACCCGGGACAGGTCATGGCTACACCTTC. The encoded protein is CASSPGTGHGYTF.

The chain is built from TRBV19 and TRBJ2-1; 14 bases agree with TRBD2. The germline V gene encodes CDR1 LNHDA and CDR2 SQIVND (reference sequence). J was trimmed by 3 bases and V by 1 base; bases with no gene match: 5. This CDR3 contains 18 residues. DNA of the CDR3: TGTGCCAGTAGTATAGGGGGGGGACTAGCGGGAGACTACAATGAGCAGTTCTTC. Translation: CASSIGGGLAGDYNEQFF. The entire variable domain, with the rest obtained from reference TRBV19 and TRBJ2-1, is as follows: DGGITQSPKYLFRKEGQNVTLSCEQNLNHDAMYWYRQDPGQGLRLIYYSQIVNDFQKGDIAEGYSVSREKKESFPLTVTSAQKNPTAFYLCASSIGGGLAGDYNEQFFGPGTRLTVL.

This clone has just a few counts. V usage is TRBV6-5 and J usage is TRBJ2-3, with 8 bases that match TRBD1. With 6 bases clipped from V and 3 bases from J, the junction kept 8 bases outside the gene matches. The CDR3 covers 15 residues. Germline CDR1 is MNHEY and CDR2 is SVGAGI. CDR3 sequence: CASRFQGARTDTQYF. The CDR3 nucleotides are TGTGCCAGCAGATTCCAGGGGGCTAGGACAGATACGCAGTATTTT.

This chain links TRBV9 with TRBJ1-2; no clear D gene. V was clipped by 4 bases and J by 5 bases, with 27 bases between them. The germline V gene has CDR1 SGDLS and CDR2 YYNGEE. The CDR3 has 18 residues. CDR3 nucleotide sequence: TGTGCCAGCAGCCCCGGTGGAGGGAGGGTTTATAATATTTATGGCTACACCTTC. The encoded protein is CASSPGGGRVYNIYGYTF.

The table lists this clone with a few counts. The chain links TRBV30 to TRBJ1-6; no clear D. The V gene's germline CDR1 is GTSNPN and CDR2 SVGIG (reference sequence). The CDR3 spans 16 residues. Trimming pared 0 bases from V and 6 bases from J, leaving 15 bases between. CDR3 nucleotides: TGTGCCTGGAGTGTATTAACCGGGCTAGCTAATTCACCCCTCCACTTT. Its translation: CAWSVLTGLANSPLHF. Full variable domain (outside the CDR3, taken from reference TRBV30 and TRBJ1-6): SQTIHQWPATLVQPVGSPLSLECTVEGTSNPNLYWYRQAAGRGLQLLFYSVGIGQISSEVPQNLSASRPQDRQFILSSKKLLLSDSGFYLCAWSVLTGLANSPLHFGNGTRLTVT.

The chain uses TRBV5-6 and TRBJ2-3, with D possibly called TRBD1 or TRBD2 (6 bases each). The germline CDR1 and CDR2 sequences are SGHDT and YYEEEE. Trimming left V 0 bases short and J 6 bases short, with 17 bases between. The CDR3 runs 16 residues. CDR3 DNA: TGTGCCAGCAGCTTGGAATCGGGGGCATCCTCGGATACGCAGTATTTT. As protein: CASSLESGASSDTQYF.

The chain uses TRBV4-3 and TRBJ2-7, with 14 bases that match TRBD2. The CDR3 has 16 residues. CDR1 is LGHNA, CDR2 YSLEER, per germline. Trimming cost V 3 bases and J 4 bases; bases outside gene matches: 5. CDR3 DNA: TGCGCCAGCAGCCAGGGACTAGCGGGAGATTTTTACGAGCAGTACTTC. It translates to CASSQGLAGDFYEQYF.

The CDR3 DNA reads as TGTGCCAGCAGGGACTCAGACAGGGGTATAGAGACCCAGTACTTC. The encoded protein is CASRDSDRGIETQYF. V is TRBV27 and J is TRBJ2-5; 8 positions agree with TRBD1. Germline CDR1 reads MNHEY; CDR2 reads SMNVEV (reference sequence). Germline trimming cut 6 bases from V and 4 bases from J; bases unmatched to any gene: 10. CDR3 length: 15 amino acids.

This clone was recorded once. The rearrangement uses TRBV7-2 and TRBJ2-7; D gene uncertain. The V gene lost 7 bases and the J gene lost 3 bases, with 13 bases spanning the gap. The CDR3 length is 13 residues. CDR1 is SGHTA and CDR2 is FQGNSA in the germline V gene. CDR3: CASNDRIGYEQYF. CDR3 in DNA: TGTGCCAGCAATGACCGAATTGGCTACGAGCAGTACTTC.

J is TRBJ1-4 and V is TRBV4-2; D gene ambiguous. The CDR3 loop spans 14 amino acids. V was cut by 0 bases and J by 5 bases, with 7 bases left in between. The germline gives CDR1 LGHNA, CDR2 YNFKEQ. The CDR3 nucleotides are TGTGCCAGCAGCCAAGATGAAGGGAATGAAAAACTGTTTTTT. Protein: CASSQDEGNEKLFF.

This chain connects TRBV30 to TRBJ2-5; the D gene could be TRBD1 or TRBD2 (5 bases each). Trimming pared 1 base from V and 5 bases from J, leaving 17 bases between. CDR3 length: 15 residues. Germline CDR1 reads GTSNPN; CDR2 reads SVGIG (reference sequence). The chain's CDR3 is CAWSGRSGPGETQYF. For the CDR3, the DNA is TGTGCCTGGAGTGGCCGATCGGGGCCGGGGGAGACCCAGTACTTC.

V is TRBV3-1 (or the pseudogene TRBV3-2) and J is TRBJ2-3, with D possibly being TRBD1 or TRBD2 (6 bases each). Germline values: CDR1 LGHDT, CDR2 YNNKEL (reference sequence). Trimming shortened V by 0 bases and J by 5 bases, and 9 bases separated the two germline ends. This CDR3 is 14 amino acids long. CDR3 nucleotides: TGTGCCAGCAGCCAAGAAGGGGGAGGAGATACGCAGTATTTT. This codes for CASSQEGGGDTQYF.